This is a list of T cell receptor beta chains from one sample in a study of technical replicates of blood from a few donors. This table comes from immunoSEQ multiplex PCR, and its TCRdb copy is limited to in-frame clones, with some not included. The table records under 65,000 clones, 86% of them present only once. The sequenced sample consisted of PBMCs. The receptors here all came from a human donor in good health. Some clones in this sample may be carry-over from other donors' samples. CDR3s include the opening cysteine and the closing phenylalanine or tryptophan. The order of the fields is D gene, J gene, CDR3 length, clone size, V gene, CDR3 DNA, CDR3 protein. A D gene is named only where the DNA matches it firmly. Expanded clones get a size class; other rows say once, few or many, or leave the size out.

D: .; J: TRBJ2-1; length: 15; size: .; V: TRBV7-3; DNA: TGTGCCAGCAGCCTAGCGTATTCTACCTACAATGAGCAGTTCTTC; CDR3: CASSLAYSTYNEQFF
D: .; J: TRBJ2-2; length: 15; size: .; V: TRBV4-2; DNA: TGTGCCAGCAGCCAACCGGGAGTGAACACCGGGGAGCTGTTTTTT; CDR3: CASSQPGVNTGELFF
D: TRBD1; J: TRBJ1-2; length: 16; size: once; V: TRBV27; DNA: TGTGCCAGCAGTTTGACAGGGGGGGGTTTAGAAAGGGGCTACACCTTC; CDR3: CASSLTGGGLERGYTF
D: .; J: TRBJ1-2; length: 13; size: .; V: TRBV7-6; DNA: TGTGCCAGCAGCTTACGGACAGACTATGGCTACACCTTC; CDR3: CASSLRTDYGYTF
D: TRBD2; J: TRBJ2-7; length: 15; size: few; V: TRBV7-8; DNA: TGTGCCAGCAGCTTATCAGCGGGGGAACAGTACGAGCAGTACTTC; CDR3: CASSLSAGEQYEQYF
D: TRBD2; J: TRBJ2-7; length: 15; size: once; V: TRBV6-5; DNA: TGTGCCAGCAGGGCCAAATGGGGAGGGCCCTGGGAGCAGTACTTC; CDR3: CASRAKWGGPWEQYF
D: TRBD2; J: TRBJ2-7; length: 17; size: .; V: TRBV28; DNA: TGTGCCAGCAGGCCGACTAGCGGGAGTAGCGGGGCCTACGAGCAGTACTTC; CDR3: CASRPTSGSSGAYEQYF
D: .; J: TRBJ1-2; length: 14; size: .; V: TRBV19; DNA: TGTGCCAGTAGTCCTCGCTCCACTTTTCATGGCTACACCTTC; CDR3: CASSPRSTFHGYTF
D: .; J: TRBJ2-2; length: 16; size: .; V: TRBV4-3; DNA: TGCGCCAGCAGCCAAGATCGGGGGGCCACTCACCGGGAGCTGTTTTTT; CDR3: CASSQDRGATHRELFF
D: TRBD1; J: TRBJ2-7; length: 13; size: .; V: TRBV6-4; DNA: TGTGCCAGCGCCCGACAGGGCGGCTCCGAGCAGTACTTC; CDR3: CASARQGGSEQYF
D: .; J: TRBJ2-1; length: 15; size: once; V: TRBV5-1; DNA: TGCGCCAGCAGCTTGACGGGGAGCTCCTACAATGAGCAGTTCTTC; CDR3: CASSLTGSSYNEQFF
D: TRBD1; J: TRBJ2-3; length: 15; size: .; V: TRBV9; DNA: TGTGCCAGCAGCCTGGGGACAGGGTTTTCAGATACGCAGTATTTT; CDR3: CASSLGTGFSDTQYF
D: TRBD2; J: TRBJ2-7; length: 15; size: .; V: TRBV7-8; DNA: TGTGCCAGCACTCTTGGTAGCGGGCTCCCCCACGAGCAGTACTTC; CDR3: CASTLGSGLPHEQYF
D: .; J: TRBJ1-3; length: 17; size: few; V: TRBV11-2; DNA: TGTGCCAGCAGCCCAGTAGCGGCAGGGAAGTTTCGAAACACCATATATTTT; CDR3: CASSPVAAGKFRNTIYF
D: .; J: TRBJ2-7; length: 14; size: .; V: TRBV4-3; DNA: TGCGCCAGCAGCTATAACTCCGACAGCTACGAGCAGTACTTC; CDR3: CASSYNSDSYEQYF
D: .; J: TRBJ2-7; length: 12; size: .; V: TRBV25-1; DNA: TGTGCCAGCAGTGGGCAAATTTACGAGCAGTACTTC; CDR3: CASSGQIYEQYF
D: TRBD2; J: TRBJ2-5; length: 15; size: .; V: TRBV11-2; DNA: TGTGCCAGCAGCTTATTAGCGGGGGCTTGGGAGACCCAGTACTTC; CDR3: CASSLLAGAWETQYF
D: .; J: TRBJ2-5; length: 15; size: .; V: TRBV5-1; DNA: TGCGCCAGCAGCTTGGGCGGCTTATCACAAGAGACCCAGTACTTC; CDR3: CASSLGGLSQETQYF
D: .; J: TRBJ2-3; length: 15; size: .; V: TRBV4-3; DNA: TGCGCCAGCAGCCAAGACCGATCGGTGCCAGATACGCAGTATTTT; CDR3: CASSQDRSVPDTQYF
D: .; J: TRBJ2-5; length: 14; size: .; V: TRBV7-2; DNA: TGTGCCAGCAGCGAAGACAGGATTCAAGAGACCCAGTACTTC; CDR3: CASSEDRIQETQYF
D: .; J: TRBJ2-7; length: 13; size: once; V: TRBV7-9; DNA: TGTGCCAGCAGCCCACCCAGGGGCCACGAGCAGTACTTC; CDR3: CASSPPRGHEQYF
D: .; J: TRBJ1-2; length: 16; size: .; V: TRBV4-1; DNA: TGCGCCAGCAGCCAAGATGGGGCAGGGAATAACTATGGCTACACCTTC; CDR3: CASSQDGAGNNYGYTF
D: TRBD2; J: TRBJ2-3; length: 15; size: .; V: TRBV6-1; DNA: TGTGCCAGCAGTGAATCTAGCGGGGGGGCAGATACGCAGTATTTT; CDR3: CASSESSGGADTQYF
D: .; J: TRBJ2-3; length: 14; size: .; V: TRBV18; DNA: TGTGCCAGCTCAGCCTCCGGGAGCACAGATACGCAGTATTTT; CDR3: CASSASGSTDTQYF
D: TRBD2; J: TRBJ2-5; length: 14; size: .; V: TRBV4-2; DNA: TGTGCCAGCAGCCAAGATCGGGGAGGGGAGACCCAGTACTTC; CDR3: CASSQDRGGETQYF
D: TRBD1; J: TRBJ1-5; length: 16; size: once; V: TRBV4-3; DNA: TGCGCCAGCAGCCAAGAATGGCCCAGGGGGAATCAGCCCCAGCATTTT; CDR3: CASSQEWPRGNQPQHF
D: .; J: TRBJ1-2; length: 13; size: .; V: TRBV27; DNA: TGTGCCAGCTCGTTGAGGGCGGGCTATGGCTACACCTTC; CDR3: CASSLRAGYGYTF
D: .; J: TRBJ1-1; length: 11; size: .; V: TRBV5-4; DNA: TGTGCCACCACAGGGAGAGCTGAAGCTTTCTTT; CDR3: CATTGRAEAFF
D: TRBD1; J: TRBJ2-7; length: 15; size: .; V: TRBV7-3; DNA: TGTGCCAGCAGCTCCACAGGGGGGCCCTCCGACGAGCAGTACTTC; CDR3: CASSSTGGPSDEQYF